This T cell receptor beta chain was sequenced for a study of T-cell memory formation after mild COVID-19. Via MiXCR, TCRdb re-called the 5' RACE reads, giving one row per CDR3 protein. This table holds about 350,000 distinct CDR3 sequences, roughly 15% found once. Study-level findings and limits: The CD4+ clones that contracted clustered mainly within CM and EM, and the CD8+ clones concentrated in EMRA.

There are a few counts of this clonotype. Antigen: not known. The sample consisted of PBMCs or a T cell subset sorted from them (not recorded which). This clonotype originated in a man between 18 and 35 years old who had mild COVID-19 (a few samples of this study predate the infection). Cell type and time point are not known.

CDR3 sequence: CASLGATSGNTIYF. The CDR3 DNA follows: TGTGCCAGCCTCGGAGCTACCTCTGGAAACACCATATATTTT. V usage is TRBV7-2 and J usage is TRBJ1-3; D unresolved. V lost 8 bases, J lost 0 bases, and 11 bases lay in between. Germline V gene lookup returns CDR1 SGHTA and CDR2 FQGNSA. The CDR3 extends over 14 amino acids.